This T cell receptor (beta chain) came from a study of beta chain features in type 1 diabetes. Study as a whole: When patients were set against healthy donors, age, gender and cell yields were similar. The examined sorted cells totaled around 100 million across samples.

Study-wide points: Shorter TCRB CDR3s, moderately but significantly so, marked every one of the four CD4+ subsets in Type 1 diabetes patients. For type 1 diabetes patients, VDJ junctions showed fewer insertions and more deletions.

A remark on this clone: Antigen: not known.

All of the isolated RNA was reverse transcribed, so expressed TCRB transcripts were sequenced. Profiled with immunoSEQ multiplex PCR; TCRdb holds only in-frame clones, not every one. The sample lists fewer than 400,000 clones, roughly 8% seen once, with 0.44% in the top ten. V trimming: 5 bases; J trimming: 5 bases; junction bases outside the gene matches: 15. CDR1 MDHEN and CDR2 SYDVKM come from the germline V gene. The length of the CDR3 is 18 residues. The V gene is TRBV28, the J gene TRBJ2-5, with TRBD2 matching over 12 bases. This sequence was found in a woman aged 18 to 35 in good health. Sequencing used central memory CD4+ T cells from blood. CDR3 region: CASSPGRTSGMKGETQYF. The CDR3, as DNA: TGTGCCAGCAGTCCGGGGAGGACTAGCGGGATGAAAGGCGAGACCCAGTACTTC.